Sequencing of this T cell receptor beta chain was carried out in a study of blood T cell repertoires in COVID-19. Background on the study: From T cells, B-cell-depleted T cells, or PBMCs came the material, which was cDNA or gDNA.

In the authors' methods: Reference gene primer amplification in the assay estimated nucleated cell counts. Sequencing used immunoSEQ multiplex PCR; TCRdb keeps in-frame clones, though not all of them. V, J and clone size are those of that table, while D and trimming were read from the DNA. The sample lists around 310,000 clones, 90% occurring once. Patients at the Seattle site were enrolled during active infection and followed longitudinally. Trimming removed 4 bases from V and 1 base from J; junction bases left unmatched: 8. The CDR3 contains 16 residues. The germline V gene encodes CDR1 SGHRS and CDR2 YFSETQ.

The specimen was peripheral blood. V is TRBV5-1 and J is TRBJ1-2, with TRBD1 matching over 9 bases. The clonotype originates from a woman aged 40-49 years with COVID-19, enrolled during active disease. CDR3 amino acids: CASSPLGQGVNYGYTF. The CDR3 DNA is TGCGCCAGCAGCCCCCTGGGACAGGGAGTTAACTATGGCTACACCTTC. Full variable domain (missing parts from reference TRBV5-1 and TRBJ1-2): KAGVTQTPRYLIKTRGQQVTLSCSPISGHRSVSWYQQTPGQGLQFLFEYFSETQRNKGNFPGRFSGRQFSNSRSEMNVSTLELGDSALYLCASSPLGQGVNYGYTFGSGTRLTVV.